This T cell receptor beta chain was retrieved from a study of blood T cell repertoires in COVID-19. At the level of the study: Spain, Italy and the United States supplied samples that represented acute and convalescent COVID-19.

The J segment lost 10 bases and the V segment lost 1 base, leaving 0 bases of the junction unmatched. The length of the CDR3 is 13 residues. Germline loops: CDR1 MNHEY, CDR2 SMNVEV (reference sequence). Cohorts were assigned according to the clinical history that participants reported. Generated by immunoSEQ multiplex PCR, the TCRdb table keeps only in-frame clones and is missing some. This table has around 250,000 clones, about 90% appearing once. Sequencing was carried out using PBMCs or T cells enriched from blood (not recorded which). The TCR was taken from a human donor in a cohort exposed to, infected with or recovered from COVID-19 (not recorded which). The donor label of this sample is uncertain. This chain links TRBV27 with TRBJ1-6, with 8 bases lining up with TRBD1. In DNA form, the CDR3 reads TGTGCCAGCAGTTTATGGACAGGGTCACCCCTCCACTTT. Translated: CASSLWTGSPLHF.